A single sample is the source of the 3 T cell receptor beta chains below, sequenced in a study of blood T cell repertoires in COVID-19. The table came from immunoSEQ multiplex PCR; TCRdb's copy has only in-frame clones and leaves some out. The profile shows some 180,000 clones, roughly 86% of them singletons. The sequenced sample was peripheral blood. The source of these receptors is a woman at least 80 years old with COVID-19, enrolled during active disease.

This chain links TRBV15 with TRBJ2-1; 10 nucleotides match TRBD1. This CDR3 is 16 amino acids long. V lost 1 base to trimming and J lost 9 bases; unmatched junction nucleotides: 9. CDR1 is LNHNV and CDR2 is YYDKDF in the germline V gene (reference sequence). This CDR3 reads CATSRGGTGVRTEQFF. CDR3 DNA sequence: TGTGCCACCAGCAGAGGGGGGACAGGGGTTCGTACTGAGCAGTTCTTC.

J is TRBJ2-1 and V is TRBV28; TRBD2 agrees at 7 bases. This CDR3 contains 14 residues. Germline CDR1 and CDR2: MDHEN and SYDVKM. The V gene end was trimmed by 5 bases and the J gene end by 4 bases; junction bases not matched to a gene: 5. CDR3 DNA: TGTGCCAGCAGTCCTCCGGGACTATACAATGAGCAGTTCTTC. Amino acids: CASSPPGLYNEQFF.

The V call is TRBV7-9, the J call TRBJ1-5; a weak D match, TRBD1 (6 bases). V was trimmed by 4 bases and J by 1 base, leaving 8 bases between them. CDR3 size: 14 residues. The germline V gene has CDR1 SEHNR and CDR2 FQNEAQ (reference sequence). For the CDR3, the DNA is TGTGCCAGCAGCTCAACAGGGAGCAATCAGCCCCAGCATTTT. Protein sequence: CASSSTGSNQPQHF.